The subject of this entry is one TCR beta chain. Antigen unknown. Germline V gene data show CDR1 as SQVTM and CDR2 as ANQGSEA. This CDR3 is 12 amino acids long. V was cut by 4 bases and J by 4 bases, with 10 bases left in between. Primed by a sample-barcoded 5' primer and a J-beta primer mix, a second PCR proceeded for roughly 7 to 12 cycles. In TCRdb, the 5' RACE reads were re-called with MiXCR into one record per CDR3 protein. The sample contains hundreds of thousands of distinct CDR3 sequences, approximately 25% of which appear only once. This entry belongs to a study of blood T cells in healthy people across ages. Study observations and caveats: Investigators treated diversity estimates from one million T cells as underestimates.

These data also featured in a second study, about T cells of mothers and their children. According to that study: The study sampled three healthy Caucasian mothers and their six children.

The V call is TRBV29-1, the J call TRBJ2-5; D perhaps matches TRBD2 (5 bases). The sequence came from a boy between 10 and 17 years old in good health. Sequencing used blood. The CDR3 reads CSVGGRGETQYF. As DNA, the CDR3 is TGCAGCGTTGGGGGTCGGGGAGAGACCCAGTACTTC.